The present T cell receptor beta chain was sequenced within a study of cytomegalovirus exposure and HLA in healthy donors. This PCR relied on a set of 60 Vbeta primers and 13 Jbeta primers. Produced via immunoSEQ multiplex PCR; TCRdb's table is partial and in-frame only. The sample carries 200,000 or so clones, about 80% recorded once. After removal of 1 base from V and 8 bases from J, the junction contained 12 bases not matched to a gene. The germline V gene encodes CDR1 PRHDT and CDR2 FYEKMQ (reference sequence). CDR3 length: 17 amino acids. Only one count was recorded for this clone. The chain uses TRBV13 and TRBJ2-3; 10 bases line up with TRBD2. Sequences were obtained from PBMCs. This receptor was identified in a woman under 30 in good health and CMV-seropositive. The CDR3 DNA sequence: TGTGCCAGCAGCTTAGCGGCTAGCGGGGGTCCTCCGGGTACGCAGTATTTT. It codes for CASSLAASGGPPGTQYF.